What follows are 6 T cell receptor beta chains derived from one specimen sequenced in a study of blood T cell repertoires in COVID-19. Assay: immunoSEQ multiplex PCR; the TCRdb copy retains only in-frame clones and omits some. Here the sample spans roughly 26,000 clones, about 83% being singletons. The specimen was peripheral blood. The receptors stem from a human donor in a cohort sampled during active COVID-19.

The CDR3 sequence: CATGTRITDTQYF. DNA for the CDR3: TGTGCCACCGGGACTAGAATAACAGATACGCAGTATTTT. The V gene is TRBV19, the J gene TRBJ2-3; 8 bases align to TRBD2. Germline V gives CDR1 LNHDA, CDR2 SQIVND (reference sequence). This CDR3 is built from 13 residues. V lost 10 bases to trimming and J lost 3 bases; unmatched junction nucleotides: 6.

This clone was seen once. The chain joins TRBV15 to TRBJ1-2; 7 positions agree with TRBD1. Germline V CDR1 and CDR2: LNHNV, YYDKDF (reference sequence). V lost 3 bases and J lost 8; bases outside the gene matches: 12. This CDR3 has 15 residues. CDR3 sequence: CATSRTLPDRSGYTF. In DNA, the CDR3 is TGTGCCACCAGCAGGACCCTTCCGGACAGGTCAGGCTACACCTTC.

The V gene is TRBV6-1, the J gene TRBJ2-2; D gene unclear. The CDR3 consists of 13 residues. The germline CDR1 and CDR2 sequences are MNHNS and SASEGT. V shed 2 bases and J shed 6 bases, with 7 bases lying between them. CDR3 amino acids: CASSELGSGELFF. DNA for the CDR3: TGTGCCAGCAGTGAACTAGGATCCGGGGAGCTGTTTTTT.

The V call is TRBV25-1, the J call TRBJ1-4; 10 bases fit TRBD1. The CDR3 extends over 18 amino acids. Germline V gene lookup returns CDR1 MGHDK and CDR2 SYGVNS. V dropped 5 bases and J dropped 1; count of bases not matched to a gene: 10. The CDR3 reads CASSSGTGVAITNEKLFF. The CDR3 nucleotides are TGTGCCAGCAGTTCAGGGACAGGGGTCGCAATAACTAATGAAAAACTGTTTTTT.

This chain joins TRBV12-3 or TRBV12-4 and TRBJ2-7; D is unclear. The ends were cut back, 4 bases at V and 3 bases at J, with 10 bases in the middle. The CDR3 covers 13 residues. The DNA of the CDR3 is TGTGCCAGCAGTTCTGACACTTTCTACGAGCAGTACTTC. Protein: CASSSDTFYEQYF.

J is TRBJ2-5 and V is TRBV11-2; D possibly corresponds to TRBD1 (5 bases). The CDR3 totals 11 residues. The germline CDR1 and CDR2 sequences are SGHAT and FQNNGV. Trimming shortened V by 6 bases and J by 7 bases, and 9 bases separated the two germline ends. The CDR3 sequence: CASRGRGTQYF. Written as DNA, the CDR3 is TGTGCCAGCAGGGGGCGCGGGACCCAGTACTTC.